The clone carrying this TCR beta chain was seen a handful of times. TCRdb used MiXCR to reprocess the 5' RACE reads, holding one entry per CDR3 protein. The table includes 190,000 or so distinct CDR3 sequences, about 10% detected once. This sample was included in a study of T-cell memory formation after mild COVID-19. This CDR3 region has 13 residues. Germline V lookup: CDR1 SGHRS, CDR2 YFSETQ. Between the trimmed V and J ends, which lost 1 base and 4 bases, there was a span of 7 bases. The gene calls are TRBV5-1 and TRBJ2-3, with a tentative D call TRBD1 (6 bases). The sequenced sample was PBMCs or a T cell subset sorted from them (not recorded which). This clonotype originated in a man aged 18 to 30 who had mild COVID-19 (a few samples of this study predate the infection). Cell type and time point are not known. CDR3 in amino acids: CASSLWGPDTQYF. The CDR3 coding sequence is TGCGCCAGCAGCTTGTGGGGGCCAGATACGCAGTATTTT.